This TCR beta chain was captured in a study of human T cells and chemical hapten exposure (dated by TCRdb to about 2021). Regarding the complete study: For sensitization, 2% DPC in acetone was applied to a roughly 2 cm by roughly 2 cm area of upper inner arm skin. Throughout the study period of roughly five months, patients also received therapeutic DPC doses to the scalp every week. Patch testing on the upper back used Finn chambers containing 0.01% DPC, with scoring done after 6 days according to International Contact Dermatitis Research Group standards. Most of the patients in the cohort were female, and the cohort covered alopecia areata with under or over 50% scalp involvement, alopecia totalis and alopecia universalis. The libraries were sequenced as a pool, and the TCR yield per sample differed mostly because of small variations in library volumes within the pool. The study tracked peripheral blood TCR repertoire changes in vivo during primary and secondary sensitization to the hapten diphenylcyclopropenone (DPC) in alopecia patients. Blood was sampled from patients pre-sensitization (week 0) and at 2, 6 and about 24 weeks after DPC sensitization. For TCR sequencing, blood came from twenty-nine alopecia patients at anywhere from one to four time points (pre-sensitization, 2, 6 and 24 weeks). Results and caveats for the whole study, not just this receptor: Patch test score correlated positively with the number of PT1 expanded TCRs, reaching significance at thresholds 8, 16 and 32 but not at 4. Because all patients had alopecia, a presumed autoimmune disease, the immune response of the patients might differ from that of healthy individuals. Significantly more large CDR3 similarity clusters were formed by expanded TCRs than by pre-sensitization or healthy control sets, consistent with antigen-driven responses. The number of TCRs above 1 in 1000 frequency did not change with DPC sensitization; there was no evidence of global repertoire structure alterations. Repeated subsampling changed both the strength of the expansion versus patch-test correlation and the threshold at which the correlation became significant.

On this clonotype: The specificity of this receptor is unknown. No much larger clone exists at a distance of one base, and base qualities are not known.

Receptor libraries were prepared by RACE. The reads were generated on a NextSeq 500. During library preparation, unique molecular identifiers were attached to individual cDNA molecules so that TCRs could be counted in a quantitative, reproducible way. Each blood RNA sample was used to sequence both TCR alpha and TCR beta chains. Concerning the study's data processing: The median number of TCRs per sample was approximately 98,000, ranging from about 23,224 to 700,000. The Decombinator software suite was used to annotate V, J and CDR3 in the TCR reads. For PS versus PT1 abundance plots, all samples were subsampled to the same number of TCRs (28,000). TCRs were defined as expanded if absent before sensitization and observed at least eight times at the 2-week time point. TCRdb reanalyzed the raw reads on its own, using fastp at Q25 for trimming and MiXCR for clone calling, and kept in-frame beta chains. When rows share a CDR3 protein, they turn into one entry using the most common DNA and genes. These V and J calls originate from TCRdb's pipeline instead of the authors' own analysis. The table for this sample lists fewer than 140,000 distinct CDR3 sequences; 12% of them were counted only once. Clones ranked in the top ten supply 1.6% of the sample.

What the time point label conveys for this sample: pre-sensitization, week 0. Explained via the paper, the treatment or condition label denotes: therapeutic diphenylcyclopropenone sensitization with weekly scalp DPC. At each patch-test visit, blood was drawn before the patch test was applied. Patients were considered eligible if aged 18 to 70, diagnosed with alopecia and deemed suitable for DPC therapy, and patients were excluded if pregnant. Total RNA was extracted from unfractionated whole blood collected in Tempus Blood RNA tubes. The clonotype was recovered from a woman aged 45-59 years with alopecia areata. Some clones in this sample may be carry-over from other donors' samples. Sequenced material: whole blood, taken in connection with sensitization to the hapten diphenylcyclopropenone (DPC).

The sequenced DNA is TGTGCCAGCAGCTGGACAGGGATGGGTGAAGCTTTCTTT. This yields the protein CASSWTGMGEAFF. The chain uses TRBV11-3 and TRBJ1-1; TRBD1 agrees with 8 junctional bases. From its cysteine to its phenylalanine, the CDR3 spans 13 amino acids. The retained sequence is limited to the CDR3, 39 bases, with the frame set at the first base. Unmatched junction bases come to 5, with V trimmed by 4 bases and J by 7 bases. From the germline V gene, CDR1 is SGHNT and CDR2 is YENEEA.